This T cell receptor beta chain is drawn from a study of T-cell memory formation after mild COVID-19 (dated by TCRdb to about 2021). For the wider study: TCR sequence clusters from the two donors were largely donor specific. T-cell clones expanding and contracting after mild COVID-19 in a couple of donors were tracked by longitudinal TCRalpha and TCRbeta repertoire sequencing. The cohort was made up of two young adult volunteers, one female and one male, who were previously healthy. What the work shows at the level of the full study, not this receptor alone: SARS-CoV-2 specificity of the second-wave clones peaking on day 37 was not confirmed. Clones contracting from day 15 to 85 had balanced CD4/CD8 phenotypes, while a second wave expanding from day 15 to 37 was biased towards CD4+. Contracting CD4+ clones appeared mostly in the CM and EM memory subsets, whereas CD8+ clones were enriched in EMRA. The study covered only a couple of mild cases, and larger cohorts including severe cases with pre-infection samples were considered necessary. Some responding clones were detected in pre-infection memory, suggesting pre-existing cross-reactive memory T cells joined the SARS-CoV-2 response.

As regards this clonotype: Its antigen remains unidentified. There are no base qualities to consult, and no much larger clone falls within one base.

The instrument was an Illumina NovaSeq 6000. Using 5'RACE with constant-segment primers, TCRalpha and TCRbeta cDNA libraries were constructed, with sample barcodes and unique molecular identifiers added in the process. RNA was extracted from every sample with Trizol reagent. The libraries were amplified in two PCR steps, and the second step added a second sample barcode and Illumina TruSeq adapters. The libraries were sequenced on an Illumina NovaSeq using 2 x 150 bp paired-end reads. Under the source paper's analysis protocol: With migec v1.2.7, reads were demultiplexed and then collapsed into UMI-guided consensus sequences. Using mixcr v2.1.11, UMI consensuses were aligned to TRA and TRB V and J templates and then assembled into clonotypes. Clonotypes were classified as expanded or contracted when called significant by both edgeR and NoisET, with noise models trained on biological replicates. For edgeR calls, a false discovery rate-adjusted p below 0.01 and a log2 fold-change threshold of 1 were applied. As an exploratory analysis of dynamics, PCA with hierarchical clustering was applied to max-normalized trajectories of the 1000 most abundant clonotypes. Each responding clone was given a CD4 or CD8 phenotype based on the CD4+ and CD8+ repertoires, which had been sequenced separately. The public reads were run again by TCRdb, first through fastp at Q25 and then through MiXCR, and only productive beta chains were kept. CDR3 protein duplicates are merged, each entry listing the most common genes and DNA. TCRdb's processing, not the authors' own work, is the source of the V and J calls. This sample comprises some 200,000 distinct CDR3 sequences, about 22% of them detected only once. Of the sample, more than 20% is held by the ten largest clones.

V is shortened by 7 bases, J by 7 bases, and the region joining them spans 20 bases. Taken from cysteine to phenylalanine, the CDR3 has 15 residues. The kept DNA is CDR3 alone, 45 bases in frame from the first base. CDR1 and CDR2, looked up from the germline V gene, are SGHDN and FVKESK. Ficoll-Paque density gradient centrifugation was the method used to isolate PBMCs. Input material: PBMCs or a T cell subset sorted from them (not recorded which). The origin of this receptor is an adult woman who had mild COVID-19 (a few samples of this study predate the infection). The sample titles of this study are shuffled in the database, so cell type and time point are left out; the donor was told from shared clones. The V gene is TRBV14 and the J gene is TRBJ2-1, with a tentative D gene TRBD2 over 6 matching bases. The DNA sequence follows: TGTGCCAGCACCGATCGGGCTAGCGTGTATAATGAGCAGTTCTTC. Its coded protein is CASTDRASVYNEQFF.